These 27 T cell receptor beta chains were sequenced from one sample in a study of identical twins. TCRdb redid the calling of the 5' RACE reads with MiXCR, one entry per CDR3 protein. Among 500,000 to 550,000 distinct CDR3 sequences listed, around 24% were seen once. A further study also used this sample, focusing on yellow fever vaccine responses in identical twins.

Input material: CD4+ T cells sorted from blood. The receptors come from a woman younger than 30 in good health.

A few counts support this clonotype. The chain uses TRBV20-1 and TRBJ1-1; D remains ambiguous. CDR3 length equals 14 residues. The V and J ends lost 3 bases and 0 bases respectively, with 11 bases between them. From germline, CDR1 is DFQATT and CDR2 SNEGSKA (reference sequence). Here the CDR3 DNA reads TGCAGTGCTAGGACACCTCCTTTGAACACTGAAGCTTTCTTT. It translates to CSARTPPLNTEAFF.

This clonotype was found a few times. This chain uses TRBV24-1 with TRBJ2-1; D gene uncertain. The germline gives CDR1 KGHDR, CDR2 SFDVKD. V gave up 7 bases and J gave up 2 bases, with 11 bases separating them. The CDR3 has 14 residues. The CDR3: CATSPGGTYNEQFF. The CDR3 DNA is TGTGCCACCAGCCCGGGCGGAACCTACAATGAGCAGTTCTTC.

This clonotype was picked up a small number of times. This sequence joins TRBV20-1 and TRBJ1-1; TRBD1 agrees at 8 bases. The CDR3 runs 14 residues. The junction had 5 bases not matched to a gene; V was cut back by 5 bases and J by 0 bases. Germline lookup yields CDR1 DFQATT and CDR2 SNEGSKA (reference sequence). The CDR3 DNA sequence: TGCAGTGCTGTACAGGGGGGAATGAACACTGAAGCTTTCTTT. Amino acids: CSAVQGGMNTEAFF.

This clonotype was seen a few times. This rearrangement joins TRBV5-1 to TRBJ2-7; D may be TRBD2 (5 bases). The CDR3 totals 15 residues. In germline, CDR1 is SGHRS, CDR2 YFSETQ. V shed 0 bases and J shed 5 bases, with 15 bases lying between them. CDR3 bases: TGCGCCAGCAGCTTGGAAGGCGGGTACACCCACGAGCAGTACTTC. It codes for CASSLEGGYTHEQYF.

This clonotype was found a few times. V gene TRBV5-1 combines with J gene TRBJ2-1; D gene uncertain. From germline, CDR1 is SGHRS and CDR2 YFSETQ. Trimming stripped 6 bases from V and 4 bases from J, with 14 bases between. This CDR3 has 14 amino acids. The CDR3 region is CASKSQMSYNEQFF. The CDR3, as DNA: TGCGCCAGCAAGAGCCAGATGTCATACAATGAGCAGTTCTTC. The full variable domain, rest sourced from reference TRBV5-1 and TRBJ2-1, is KAGVTQTPRYLIKTRGQQVTLSCSPISGHRSVSWYQQTPGQGLQFLFEYFSETQRNKGNFPGRFSGRQFSNSRSEMNVSTLELGDSALYLCASKSQMSYNEQFFGPGTRLTVL.

The chain recombines TRBV7-2 with TRBJ1-4; D might be TRBD1 (5 bases). CDR3 length: 16 amino acids. Germline assignment: CDR1 SGHTA and CDR2 FQGNSA. Between the trimmed V and J ends, which lost 4 bases and 7 bases, there was a span of 19 bases. CDR3 in amino acids: CASSYRPGQIVEKLFF. The CDR3, as DNA: TGTGCCAGCAGCTATAGACCGGGGCAGATTGTTGAAAAACTGTTTTTT.

This clonotype was detected only a few times. This sequence joins TRBV12-3 or TRBV12-4 and TRBJ2-1; 11 bases match TRBD1. Trimming cost V 5 bases and J 2 bases; bases outside gene matches: 14. The CDR3 totals 19 residues. CDR3 in DNA: TGTGCCAGCAGTGGGACAGGGGGTGAAAGGAGACTAGCCTACAATGAGCAGTTCTTC. Amino acids: CASSGTGGERRLAYNEQFF.

This clonotype has only a few counts. The V and J genes are TRBV20-1 and TRBJ2-7; the D gene is possibly TRBD1 (6 bases). The V gene's germline CDR1 is DFQATT and CDR2 SNEGSKA (reference sequence). The CDR3 runs 15 residues. Trimming pared 0 bases from V and 3 bases from J, leaving 15 bases between. CDR3 bases: TGCAGTGCTAGAGATCTTCAGGGGCGCAACTACGAGCAGTACGTC. Residues: CSARDLQGRNYEQYV.

This clonotype was counted only a few times. The chain links TRBV5-1 to TRBJ1-6; no reliable D call. This CDR3 region has 13 residues. Germline values: CDR1 SGHRS, CDR2 YFSETQ. V was clipped by 0 bases and J by 10 bases, with 8 bases between them. CDR3 in amino acids: CASSLAERSPLHF. The CDR3 nucleotides read TGCGCCAGCAGCTTGGCTGAGAGGTCACCCCTCCACTTT.

V and J are TRBV20-1 and TRBJ2-1, with 8 bases aligning to TRBD2. Germline lookup yields CDR1 DFQATT and CDR2 SNEGSKA (reference sequence). Losses at the gene ends were 4 bases for V and 8 bases for J; bases not matched to a gene: 10. This CDR3 comprises 14 residues. The CDR3 protein is CSATGTSDRDEQFF. CDR3 nucleotides: TGCAGTGCTACCGGGACTAGTGATCGCGATGAGCAGTTCTTC.

The chain combines TRBV2 with TRBJ1-5, with D perhaps matching TRBD1 (5 bases). Germline-derived CDR1 and CDR2 are SNHLY and FYNNEI. The CDR3 runs to 13 residues. The V and J ends lost 7 bases and 6 bases respectively, with 13 bases between them. CDR3 residues: CASMRAGGQPQHF. As DNA, the CDR3 is TGTGCCAGCATGAGGGCGGGGGGTCAGCCCCAGCATTTT. Drawing the rest from reference TRBV2 and TRBJ1-5, the complete variable domain is EPEVTQTPSHQVTQMGQEVILRCVPISNHLYFYWYRQILGQKVEFLVSFYNNEISEKSEIFDDQFSVERPDGSNFTLKIRSTKLEDSAMYFCASMRAGGQPQHFGDGTRLSIL.

This clonotype was counted between two and nine times. The chain recombines TRBV20-1 with TRBJ1-1; weak D call: TRBD1 (5 bases). The CDR3 spans 15 residues. Germline V CDR1 and CDR2: DFQATT, SNEGSKA (reference sequence). Between the trimmed V and J ends, which lost 3 bases and 9 bases, there was a span of 23 bases. DNA of the CDR3: TGCAGTGCTAGCGAGGGGTCCCCCCTTTATTCTAAAGCTTTCTTT. Protein: CSASEGSPLYSKAFF.

There are a few counts of this clonotype. V usage is TRBV6-5 and J usage is TRBJ2-2; maybe TRBD2 (5 bases). Trimming shortened V by 0 bases and J by 5 bases, and 13 bases separated the two germline ends. This CDR3 comprises 16 residues. Germline V gene sequence: CDR1 MNHEY, CDR2 SVGAGI. This CDR3 reads CASSYSAVIGTGELFF. CDR3 sequence (DNA): TGTGCCAGCAGTTACTCAGCGGTCATCGGGACCGGGGAGCTGTTTTTT.

The genes are TRBV4-1 and TRBJ2-7; 8 positions agree with TRBD1. The germline V gene has CDR1 MGHRA and CDR2 YSYEKL. This CDR3 is 15 amino acids long. V dropped 4 bases and J dropped 0; count of bases not matched to a gene: 5. CDR3: CASSRGDRSSYEQYF. DNA of the CDR3: TGCGCCAGCAGCCGAGGGGACAGGAGCTCCTACGAGCAGTACTTC.

The rearrangement uses TRBV24-1 and TRBJ1-2; possibly TRBD1 for D (5 bases). This CDR3 is 15 amino acids long. V dropped 7 bases and J dropped 6 bases, with 20 bases sitting between them. CDR1 and CDR2 from the germline V gene are KGHDR and SFDVKD. CDR3 in DNA: TGTGCCACCAGCGATCCCACCGGGCAGGGTGATGGCTACACCTTC. Residues: CATSDPTGQGDGYTF.

A note on this clonotype: This CDR3 is missing its conserved last phenylalanine or tryptophan, likely due to a read error. The rearrangement uses TRBV10-3 and TRBJ2-3; D gene unclear. From germline, CDR1 is ENHRY and CDR2 SYGVKD. V lost 1 base and J lost 4, with 9 bases in between. The CDR3 spans 14 residues. CDR3 loop: CAISELVTSDTQYL. The DNA of the CDR3 is TGTGCCATCAGTGAGTTGGTAACCTCAGATACGCAGTATCTT.

Only a few counts were recorded for this clonotype. The chain joins TRBV5-1 to TRBJ2-1; no firm D call. Germline loops: CDR1 SGHRS, CDR2 YFSETQ. This CDR3 has 16 residues. Trimming cost V 0 bases and J 8 bases, with 18 bases left between them. The CDR3 DNA reads TGCGCCAGCAGCTTGGAACGCCAAAAGGACGCCGATGAGCAGTTCTTC. This encodes CASSLERQKDADEQFF.

The chain combines TRBV20-1 with TRBJ2-5, with a possible D match to TRBD1 (5 bases). V lost 5 bases and J lost 2, with 12 bases in between. Germline CDR1 reads DFQATT; CDR2 reads SNEGSKA (reference sequence). This CDR3 has 13 amino acids. CDR3 amino acids: CSAPMGLQETQYF. The CDR3 DNA is TGCAGTGCTCCCATGGGGCTTCAAGAGACCCAGTACTTC.

This clonotype has a handful of counts. V is TRBV7-4 and J is TRBJ2-3, with 9 nucleotides matching TRBD1. In germline, CDR1 is SGHVT, CDR2 SQSDAQ. The CDR3 spans 17 residues. Trimming took 0 bases from V and 2 from J; bases not matched to a gene: 6. The CDR3, as DNA: TGTGCCAGCAGCTTAGCCGCCCGGGACAGGGACACAGATACGCAGTATTTT. This sequence encodes CASSLAARDRDTDTQYF.

In nucleotides, the CDR3 is TGTGCCAGCAGCCCTAGCGGGAGGGCCTCCTACGAGCAGTACTTC. Translated: CASSPSGRASYEQYF. The chain carries TRBV4-2 and TRBJ2-7, with 12 bases that match TRBD2. The CDR3 spans 15 residues. Unmatched junction bases numbered 1, after V lost 4 bases and J lost 0 bases. Germline lookup yields CDR1 LGHNA and CDR2 YNFKEQ.

This clonotype has at least ten counts. This sequence joins TRBV7-9 and TRBJ2-3, with 10 bases identical to TRBD1. The germline V gene has CDR1 SEHNR and CDR2 FQNEAQ (reference sequence). V was pared by 5 bases and J by 4 bases, with 3 bases of the junction left unmatched. The length of the CDR3 is 14 residues. The CDR3 loop reads CASSQGQGADTQYF. The CDR3 DNA reads TGTGCCAGCAGCCAAGGACAGGGGGCAGATACGCAGTATTTT.

Here the CDR3 DNA reads TGTGCCAGCAGCAACCGGGACAGGGATGCCACTGAAGCTTTCTTT. Its translation: CASSNRDRDATEAFF. This chain connects TRBV5-4 to TRBJ1-1; 9 nucleotides agree with TRBD1. Looked up from germline, CDR1 is SGHNT and CDR2 is YYREEE (reference sequence). The CDR3 is 15 residues long. Germline trimming cut 4 bases from V and 4 bases from J; bases unmatched to any gene: 8. The whole variable domain, remainder taken from reference TRBV5-4 and TRBJ1-1, is ETGVTQSPTHLIKTRGQQVTLRCSSQSGHNTVSWYQQALGQGPQFIFQYYREEENGRGNFPPRFSGLQFPNYSSELNVNALELDDSALYLCASSNRDRDATEAFFGQGTRLTVV.

The rearrangement links TRBV5-1 to TRBJ2-1; a possible D gene is TRBD1 (6 bases). V shed 0 bases and J shed 3 bases, with 7 bases lying between them. Germline V gives CDR1 SGHRS, CDR2 YFSETQ. This CDR3 spans 14 amino acids. CDR3 sequence: CASSLGQDYNEQFF. CDR3 in DNA: TGCGCCAGCAGCTTGGGACAGGACTACAATGAGCAGTTCTTC.

The V gene is TRBV3-1, the J gene TRBJ1-2; D is possibly TRBD1 (6 bases). The CDR3 loop spans 15 amino acids. From germline, CDR1 is LGHDT and CDR2 YNNKEL (reference sequence). V was shortened by 1 base and J by 5 bases, with 14 bases between the two germline ends. The CDR3, as DNA: TGTGCCAGCAGCCAAGTACCGCAGGGGAATTATGGCTACACCTTC. It specifies CASSQVPQGNYGYTF. Based on the CDR3 plus reference TRBV3-1 and TRBJ1-2, the full variable domain is DTAVSQTPKYLVTQMGNDKSIKCEQNLGHDTMYWYKQDSKKFLKIMFSYNNKELIINETVPNRFSPKSPDKAHLNLHINSLELGDSAVYFCASSQVPQGNYGYTFGSGTRLTVV.

This clonotype was counted between two and nine times. V and J are TRBV5-1 and TRBJ2-3; D ambiguous. The CDR3 loop spans 15 amino acids. V dropped 4 bases and J dropped 2 bases, with 14 bases sitting between them. CDR1 and CDR2 (germline): SGHRS, YFSETQ. In nucleotides, the CDR3 is TGCGCCAGCAGCCGCGCCGGGCCCCTCACAGATACGCAGTATTTT. Its protein product is CASSRAGPLTDTQYF.

This clonotype was found a few times. The CDR3 region is CASSLSRGFYEQYF. DNA for the CDR3: TGTGCCAGCAGTTTGAGTCGAGGATTTTACGAGCAGTACTTC. The genes are TRBV28 and TRBJ2-7; D gene ambiguous. This CDR3 has 14 residues. The germline gives CDR1 MDHEN, CDR2 SYDVKM. V was shortened by 3 bases and J by 4 bases, with 13 bases between the two germline ends.

This clonotype was seen more than once but under ten times. The chain employs TRBV28 and TRBJ2-5; D is possibly TRBD2 (6 bases). Germline V gene data show CDR1 as MDHEN and CDR2 as SYDVKM. CDR3 length: 13 amino acids. Trimming removed 8 bases from V and 2 bases from J, with 12 bases in between. The CDR3 nucleotides read TGTGCCAGCGTGGGACTTTCTCAAGAGACCCAGTACTTC. This gives the protein CASVGLSQETQYF.